Below are 26 T cell receptor beta chains sequenced from a single sample in a study of T cell repertoires in cytomegalovirus infection. TCRdb re-derived calls from the reads in MiXCR, one entry per CDR3 protein. The data hold some 200,000 distinct CDR3 sequences, with about a tenth observed a single time. Material for sequencing was PBMCs. The source of these receptors is a human donor in good health (CMV status not recorded). Some clones in this sample may be carry-over from other donors' samples.

This chain connects TRBV2 to TRBJ2-2; unclear D gene. Germline values: CDR1 SNHLY, CDR2 FYNNEI. V lost 9 bases and J 4 bases, leaving 12 bases between the germline ends. The CDR3 covers 13 residues. CDR3: CASSKGITGELFF. In DNA form, the CDR3 reads TGTGCCAGTTCAAAGGGCATCACCGGGGAGCTGTTTTTT.

This clonotype has a count of ten or more. The chain links TRBV7-6 to TRBJ2-7; TRBD2 aligns across 8 bases. The length of the CDR3 is 15 residues. The J segment lost 4 bases and the V segment lost 3 bases, leaving 8 bases of the junction unmatched. Germline V gene sequence: CDR1 SGHVS, CDR2 FNYEAQ. CDR3: CASSFEAGVIYEQYF. Here the CDR3 DNA reads TGTGCCAGCAGCTTCGAAGCGGGAGTAATTTACGAGCAGTACTTC.

This clonotype was detected only a few times. This chain joins TRBV5-4 and TRBJ2-5, with 10 bases identical to TRBD2. The CDR3 is made up of 16 amino acids. Germline loops: CDR1 SGHNT, CDR2 YYREEE (reference sequence). The junction had 3 bases not matched to a gene; V was cut back by 0 bases and J by 1 base. In DNA, the CDR3 is TGTGCCAGCAGCTTGGGACTAGCGGGTATCCAAGAGACCCAGTACTTC. Protein product: CASSLGLAGIQETQYF.

Of note for this clonotype: A much bigger clone sits one base away, suggesting this may be a read error. J is TRBJ2-1 and V is TRBV11-2, with TRBD2 matching over 9 bases. The V segment lost 1 base and the J segment 3 bases; nucleotides outside the gene matches: 13. The CDR3 runs 19 residues. Looked up from germline, CDR1 is SGHAT and CDR2 is FQNNGV. The CDR3 region is CASSLVWTSEGRDYNEQFF. The CDR3 DNA follows: TGTGCCAGCAGCTTAGTTTGGACTAGCGAGGGCCGGGACTACAATGAGCAGTTCTTC.

This clonotype showed up many times. The chain recombines TRBV7-2 with TRBJ2-5; a possible D gene is TRBD2 (6 bases). Trimming took off 8 bases at V and 1 base at J, with 11 bases between the two ends. The germline gives CDR1 SGHTA, CDR2 FQGNSA. The CDR3 extends over 13 amino acids. CDR3 coding DNA: TGTGCCAGCGTAGCGGACCTCCAAGAGACCCAGTACTTC. It yields the protein CASVADLQETQYF.

This clonotype occurred a few times. The chain recombines TRBV20-1 with TRBJ1-3; D ambiguous. Trimming took off 5 bases at V and 0 bases at J, with 11 bases between the two ends. From germline, CDR1 is DFQATT and CDR2 SNEGSKA (reference sequence). There are 14 residues in the CDR3. In DNA, the CDR3 is TGCAGTGCTCCGGACCGAAGCTCTGGAAACACCATATATTTT. Translation: CSAPDRSSGNTIYF.

Ten or more counts support this clonotype. This chain joins TRBV19 and TRBJ1-1; 9 bases agree with TRBD1. With 6 bases clipped from V and 0 bases from J, the junction kept 11 bases outside the gene matches. The CDR3 runs to 17 residues. The germline CDR1 and CDR2 sequences are LNHDA and SQIVND (reference sequence). DNA of the CDR3: TGTGCCAGTAGGTCTTACAGGGGGCGGATTATGAACACTGAAGCTTTCTTT. Translated, it gives CASRSYRGRIMNTEAFF.

The J gene is TRBJ1-3, the V gene TRBV11-2, with unresolved D. The CDR3 loop spans 13 amino acids. Deletions cut 0 bases from V and 7 bases from J, with 7 bases between. Germline V gene sequence: CDR1 SGHAT, CDR2 FQNNGV. CDR3 loop: CASSLEVANTIYF. CDR3 nucleotides: TGTGCCAGCAGCTTAGAGGTGGCGAACACCATATATTTT.

The rearrangement uses TRBV19 and TRBJ1-1; possible D gene TRBD1, 6 bases. Deletions cut 7 bases from V and 0 bases from J, with 12 bases between. The CDR3 spans 14 residues. Germline CDR1 and CDR2: LNHDA and SQIVND (reference sequence). CDR3 amino acids: CASTTGLLNTEAFF. In DNA, the CDR3 is TGTGCCAGTACAACAGGGTTGCTGAACACTGAAGCTTTCTTT. The entire variable domain, with the rest obtained from reference TRBV19 and TRBJ1-1, is as follows: DGGITQSPKYLFRKEGQNVTLSCEQNLNHDAMYWYRQDPGQGLRLIYYSQIVNDFQKGDIAEGYSVSREKKESFPLTVTSAQKNPTAFYLCASTTGLLNTEAFFGQGTRLTVV.

This clonotype occurred a few times. The V call is TRBV6-6, the J call TRBJ2-2; 9 bases map to TRBD1. Germline CDR1 and CDR2: MNHNY and SVGAGI (reference sequence). CDR3 length equals 16 residues. Trimming took 2 bases from V and 1 from J; bases not matched to a gene: 2. In DNA, the CDR3 is TGTGCCAGCAGTTACGGGGGACAGGGGAACACCGGGGAGCTGTTTTTT. Its protein is CASSYGGQGNTGELFF.

V is TRBV7-2 and J is TRBJ2-1; 8 nucleotides align to TRBD2. Losses at the gene ends were 0 bases for V and 10 bases for J; bases not matched to a gene: 8. Per the germline V gene, CDR1 is SGHTA and CDR2 is FQGNSA. The CDR3 covers 15 residues. The CDR3 spells CASSLARTSSGEQFF. In nucleotides, the CDR3 is TGTGCCAGCAGCTTAGCGCGGACTAGCTCTGGGGAGCAGTTCTTC. Supplemented by reference TRBV7-2 and TRBJ2-1, the full variable domain reads GAGVSQSPSNKVTEKGKDVELRCDPISGHTALYWYRQSLGQGLEFLIYFQGNSAPDKSGLPSDRFSAERTGGSVSTLTIQRTQQEDSAVYLCASSLARTSSGEQFFGPGTRLTVL.

V and J are TRBV6-2 or TRBV6-3 and TRBJ1-2; D uncertain. The CDR3 has 13 residues. Germline CDR1 MNHEY, CDR2 SVGEGT. The V gene lost 7 bases and the J gene lost 4 bases, with 13 bases spanning the gap. Written as DNA, the CDR3 is TGTGCCAGCACCCAGACGGAATCCTATGGCTACACCTTC. It translates to CASTQTESYGYTF.

J is TRBJ2-1 and V is TRBV6-2 or TRBV6-3, with 7 bases that match TRBD1. The CDR3 runs to 13 residues. J was trimmed by 9 bases and V by 8 bases; bases with no gene match: 10. Germline loops: CDR1 MNHEY, CDR2 SVGEGT. CDR3 region: CASHPTTGTEQFF. In DNA form, the CDR3 reads TGTGCCAGCCATCCCACGACAGGGACTGAGCAGTTCTTC.

This clonotype appeared many times. This chain connects TRBV6-2 or TRBV6-3 to TRBJ1-5; D might be TRBD1 (5 bases). The CDR3 sequence is 14 residues long. Germline V gene data show CDR1 as MNHEY and CDR2 as SVGEGT. V was clipped by 6 bases and J by 0 bases, with 9 bases between them. CDR3 coding DNA: TGTGCCAGCAGAGACGGGGGTAGCAATCAGCCCCAGCATTTT. Its translation is CASRDGGSNQPQHF.

This clonotype was seen a few times. This rearrangement joins TRBV7-9 to TRBJ2-1, with D tentatively TRBD2 (6 bases). CDR1 is SEHNR, CDR2 FQNEAQ, per germline (reference sequence). This CDR3 comprises 14 residues. Trimming took off 3 bases at V and 7 bases at J, with 13 bases between the two ends. The CDR3 region is CASSFGGVGNEQFF. The CDR3 nucleotides are TGTGCCAGCAGCTTCGGGGGAGTGGGGAATGAGCAGTTCTTC.

By its share, this clonotype is medium-sized (0.01 to 0.1%). CDR3 amino acids: CASSFGQNQETQYF. The DNA for the CDR3 is TGCGCCAGCAGCTTTGGACAGAACCAAGAGACCCAGTACTTC. This chain uses TRBV5-1 with TRBJ2-5; the D gene is possibly TRBD1 (6 bases). Germline V gene lookup returns CDR1 SGHRS and CDR2 YFSETQ. Trimming took off 2 bases at V and 0 bases at J, with 8 bases between the two ends. The CDR3 runs to 14 residues.

V gene TRBV29-1 combines with J gene TRBJ2-7, with D unclear. Between the trimmed V and J ends, which lost 7 bases and 5 bases, there was a span of 15 bases. The CDR3 loop spans 12 amino acids. CDR1 and CDR2 (germline): SQVTM, ANQGSEA. The CDR3 loop reads CSAGSHSDEQYF. The CDR3 DNA reads as TGCAGCGCCGGGTCCCATTCAGACGAGCAGTACTTC.

This clonotype appeared many times. For the CDR3, the DNA is TGTGCCAGCAGTCGGGGGACCAATCAGCCCCAGCATTTT. Protein sequence: CASSRGTNQPQHF. V is TRBV28 and J is TRBJ1-5; tentatively, D is TRBD1 (5 bases). V was trimmed by 5 bases and J by 3 bases, leaving 8 bases between them. Germline CDR1 and CDR2: MDHEN and SYDVKM. CDR3 length: 13 residues.

The gene calls are TRBV24-1 and TRBJ2-2, with D perhaps TRBD1 (6 bases). Deletions cut 7 bases from V and 4 bases from J, with 9 bases between. CDR1 is KGHDR and CDR2 is SFDVKD in the germline V gene. This CDR3 has 13 amino acids. The CDR3 loop is CATRGARTGELFF. Here the CDR3 DNA reads TGTGCCACCAGGGGGGCCCGCACCGGGGAGCTGTTTTTT.

This clonotype was observed a handful of times. The chain uses TRBV28 and TRBJ1-4, with 7 bases matching TRBD1. The CDR3 has 15 residues. V lost 3 bases and J lost 8; bases outside the gene matches: 9. In germline, CDR1 is MDHEN, CDR2 SYDVKM. The CDR3, as DNA: TGTGCCAGCAGTTTTCCGGGGGCAGGGGGAGAAAAACTGTTTTTT. This sequence encodes CASSFPGAGGEKLFF.

With regard to this clonotype: With a much larger clone just one base away, this may be a read error. The J gene is TRBJ1-5, the V gene TRBV14; possible D gene TRBD1, 6 bases. Germline V gene lookup returns CDR1 SGHDN and CDR2 FVKESK. The V end lost 0 bases, the J end lost 5 bases, and 17 bases lay between the germline ends. The CDR3 has 17 residues. CDR3 amino acids: CASSQDSASGVDQPQHF. In nucleotides, the CDR3 is TGTGCCAGCAGCCAAGATAGCGCTTCAGGGGTAGATCAGCCCCAGCATTTT.

The V gene is TRBV28, the J gene TRBJ1-1; weak D call: TRBD1 (6 bases). The CDR3 is 16 amino acids. Trimming left V 6 bases short and J 1 base short, with 18 bases between. From germline, CDR1 is MDHEN and CDR2 SYDVKM. CDR3: CASSHPRQVGNTEAFF. The CDR3 nucleotides read TGTGCCAGCAGCCACCCCCGACAGGTTGGGAACACTGAAGCTTTCTTT.

This clonotype has a count of ten or more. The chain has TRBV7-2 and TRBJ1-1, with D unresolved. CDR3 length: 11 amino acids. Germline values: CDR1 SGHTA, CDR2 FQGNSA. Deletions cut 8 bases from V and 1 base from J, with 5 bases between. In nucleotides, the CDR3 is TGTGCCAGCGGAGGGAACACTGAAGCTTTCTTT. Protein sequence: CASGGNTEAFF.

This clonotype was counted at least ten times. V and J are TRBV12-3 or TRBV12-4 and TRBJ1-1; possible D gene TRBD1, 6 bases. Trimming removed 7 bases from V and 6 bases from J, with 18 bases in between. The CDR3 contains 14 residues. CDR3 bases: TGTGCCAGCATACTACAGGGAGTCCATGCTGAAGCTTTCTTT. It is translated as CASILQGVHAEAFF.

This clonotype was found a few times. The gene calls are TRBV19 and TRBJ2-2, with TRBD2 matching 7 bases. The CDR3 has 17 residues. CDR1 is LNHDA, CDR2 SQIVND, per germline (reference sequence). Trimming cost V 6 bases and J 0 bases; bases outside gene matches: 10. CDR3 amino acids: CASSHLASGPNTGELFF. The CDR3 DNA sequence: TGTGCCAGTAGCCATCTGGCTAGCGGACCGAACACCGGGGAGCTGTTTTTT. Based on the CDR3 plus reference TRBV19 and TRBJ2-2, the full variable domain is DGGITQSPKYLFRKEGQNVTLSCEQNLNHDAMYWYRQDPGQGLRLIYYSQIVNDFQKGDIAEGYSVSREKKESFPLTVTSAQKNPTAFYLCASSHLASGPNTGELFFGEGSRLTVL.

This clonotype has more than one count but fewer than ten. V and J are TRBV19 and TRBJ2-1; D remains ambiguous. In germline, CDR1 is LNHDA, CDR2 SQIVND (reference sequence). The V end was cut by 5 bases, the J end by 3 bases, with 11 bases between. CDR3 size: 14 residues. CDR3 bases: TGTGCCAGTAGTCCGTGGACCGACTACAATGAGCAGTTCTTC. Its translation is CASSPWTDYNEQFF.